This T cell receptor beta chain was identified in a study of read filtering for tumor transcriptome and immune sequencing. Concerning this clonotype itself: Its antigen remains unknown. In this CDR3 the conserved last residue, phenylalanine or tryptophan, is missing, so a read error is likely.

The CDR3 totals 14 residues. CDR1 and CDR2 (germline): KGHSH, LQKENI. Study conclusions and caveats: Single-read clonotypes: about 81.9% of IR-seq clonotypes (around 3.5% of reads), more than 70% of RNA-seq clonotypes (approximately 45% of reads). The CD138-negative fraction was mixed bone marrow immune cells, not pure T cells.

From roughly 390 ng of RNA, a library with molecular barcoded alpha/delta and beta/gamma adaptors was made. TCRdb re-called the reads through MiXCR, storing one row per CDR3 protein. The data contain tens of thousands of distinct CDR3 sequences, around 20% of them singletons. This rearrangement joins TRBV18 to TRBJ2-5, with 7 bases matching TRBD2. The TCR originated in a donor at least 40 years old with multiple myeloma. Sequencing used a population of CD138-negative cells sorted from bone marrow. In DNA form, the CDR3 reads TGTGCCAGCTCGCCACTAAGGGAGGGAGAGACCCAGTACTCC. Protein: CASSPLREGETQYS.